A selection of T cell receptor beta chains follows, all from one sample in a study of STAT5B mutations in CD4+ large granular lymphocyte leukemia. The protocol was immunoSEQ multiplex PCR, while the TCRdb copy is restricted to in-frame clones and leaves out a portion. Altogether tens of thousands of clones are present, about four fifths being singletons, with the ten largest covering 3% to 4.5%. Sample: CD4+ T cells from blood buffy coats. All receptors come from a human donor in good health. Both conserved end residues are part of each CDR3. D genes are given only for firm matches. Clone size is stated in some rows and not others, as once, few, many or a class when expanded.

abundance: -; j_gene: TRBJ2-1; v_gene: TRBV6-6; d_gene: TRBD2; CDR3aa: CASSYSEAGLYNEQFF; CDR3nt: TGTGCCAGCAGTTACTCAGAAGCGGGGCTCTACAATGAGCAGTTCTTC
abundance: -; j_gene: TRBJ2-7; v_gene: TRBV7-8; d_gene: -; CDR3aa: CASSVRIGEQYF; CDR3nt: TGTGCCAGCAGCGTAAGAATTGGCGAGCAGTACTTC
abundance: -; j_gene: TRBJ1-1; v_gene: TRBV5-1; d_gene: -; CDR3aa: CASSPIGGSTLNTEAFF; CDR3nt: TGCGCCAGCAGCCCGATAGGGGGAAGTACTCTGAACACTGAAGCTTTCTTT
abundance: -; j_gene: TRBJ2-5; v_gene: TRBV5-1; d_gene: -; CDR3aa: CASSEGWGETQYF; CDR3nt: TGCGCCAGCAGCGAGGGTTGGGGAGAGACCCAGTACTTC
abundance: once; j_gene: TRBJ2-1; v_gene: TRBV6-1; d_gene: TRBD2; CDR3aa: CASSERGLPSNEQFF; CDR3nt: TGTGCCAGCAGTGAAAGGGGACTACCTTCCAATGAGCAGTTCTTC
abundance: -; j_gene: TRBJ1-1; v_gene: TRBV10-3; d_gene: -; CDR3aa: CAISESGQGNTEAFF; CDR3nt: TGTGCCATCAGTGAGTCGGGACAAGGTAACACTGAAGCTTTCTTT
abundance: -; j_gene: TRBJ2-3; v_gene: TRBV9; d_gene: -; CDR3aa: CASSAVTDTQYF; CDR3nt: TGTGCCAGCAGCGCTGTCACAGATACGCAGTATTTT
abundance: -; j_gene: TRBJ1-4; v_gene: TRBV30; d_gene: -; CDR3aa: CAWSGSGTGEKLFF; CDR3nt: TGTGCCTGGAGTGGGTCCGGGACGGGTGAAAAACTGTTTTTT
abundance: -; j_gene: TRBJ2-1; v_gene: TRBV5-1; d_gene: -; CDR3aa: CASSRGTPYNEQFF; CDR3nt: TGCGCCAGCAGTCGAGGGACCCCCTACAATGAGCAGTTCTTC
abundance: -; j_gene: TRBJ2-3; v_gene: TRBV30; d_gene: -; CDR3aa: CAWRRLTDTQYF; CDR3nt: TGTGCCTGGAGACGGCTCACAGATACGCAGTATTTT
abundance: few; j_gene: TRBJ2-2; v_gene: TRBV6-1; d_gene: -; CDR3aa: CASNPSGTTGELFF; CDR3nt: TGTGCCAGCAACCCCTCAGGTACCACCGGGGAGCTGTTTTTT
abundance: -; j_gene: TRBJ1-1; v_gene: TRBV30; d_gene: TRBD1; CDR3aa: CAWSLGQGSTEAFF; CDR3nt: TGTGCCTGGAGCCTTGGACAGGGCTCCACTGAAGCTTTCTTT
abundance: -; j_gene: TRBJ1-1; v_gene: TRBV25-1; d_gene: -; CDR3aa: CASSDRANTEAFF; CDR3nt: TGTGCCAGCAGTGACAGGGCGAATACTGAAGCTTTCTTT
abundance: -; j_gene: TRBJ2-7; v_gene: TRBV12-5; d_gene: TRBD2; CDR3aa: CASDRPAGPSYEQYF; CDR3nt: TGTGCTAGTGATCGACCAGCGGGACCCTCCTACGAGCAGTACTTC
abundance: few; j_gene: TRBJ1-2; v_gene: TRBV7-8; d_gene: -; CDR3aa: CASSLEGNYGYTF; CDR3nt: TGTGCCAGCAGCTTAGAAGGCAACTATGGCTACACCTTC
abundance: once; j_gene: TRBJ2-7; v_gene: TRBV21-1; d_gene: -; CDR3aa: CASSKAHPNF; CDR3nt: TGTGCCAGCAGCAAAGCCCATCCGAACTTC
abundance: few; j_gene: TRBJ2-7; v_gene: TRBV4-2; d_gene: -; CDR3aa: CASRGFAAGEQYF; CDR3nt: TGTGCCAGCAGGGGATTTGCTGCGGGCGAGCAGTACTTC
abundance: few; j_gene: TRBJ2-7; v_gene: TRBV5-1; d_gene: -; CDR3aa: CASNYEQYF; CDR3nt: TGCGCCAGCAATTACGAGCAGTACTTC